This TCR beta chain was found in a study of metastatic and nonmetastatic thyroid tumors. Study-wide background: Repertoires from malignant and benign thyroid patients were compared across blood and tumor or nodule tissue.

Patients underwent thyroid surgery, and none had received any treatment before it. This clone was seen ten or more times. Its antigen is not identified. The study's findings and limits: Reportedly, malignant thyroid tumors had significantly higher TCR beta diversity than benign nodules, in blood and tumor.

The CDR3 loop spans 13 amino acids. In germline, CDR1 is MDHEN, CDR2 SYDVKM. V lost 5 bases to trimming and J lost 6 bases, with 13 bases between them. In the authors' methods: A classifier of distant metastasis in papillary thyroid cancer was built from CDR3 differences (across clinicopathological groups). MiXCR re-clonotyped the PCR reads for TCRdb. These V and J calls rely on TCRdb rather than the paper's analysis. The sample holds fewer than 25,000 clones; 10% to 12% are singletons and the top ten take approximately 8%. The specimen was blood. The V call is TRBV28, the J call TRBJ1-1; D gene unclear. The sequence derives from a female donor with papillary thyroid cancer or a benign thyroid nodule (not recorded which). Some clones in this sample may be carry-over from other donors' samples. The CDR3 sequence is CASSLLRRAEAFF. CDR3 nucleotides: TGTGCCAGCAGTCTCCTTCGAAGGGCTGAAGCTTTCTTT.